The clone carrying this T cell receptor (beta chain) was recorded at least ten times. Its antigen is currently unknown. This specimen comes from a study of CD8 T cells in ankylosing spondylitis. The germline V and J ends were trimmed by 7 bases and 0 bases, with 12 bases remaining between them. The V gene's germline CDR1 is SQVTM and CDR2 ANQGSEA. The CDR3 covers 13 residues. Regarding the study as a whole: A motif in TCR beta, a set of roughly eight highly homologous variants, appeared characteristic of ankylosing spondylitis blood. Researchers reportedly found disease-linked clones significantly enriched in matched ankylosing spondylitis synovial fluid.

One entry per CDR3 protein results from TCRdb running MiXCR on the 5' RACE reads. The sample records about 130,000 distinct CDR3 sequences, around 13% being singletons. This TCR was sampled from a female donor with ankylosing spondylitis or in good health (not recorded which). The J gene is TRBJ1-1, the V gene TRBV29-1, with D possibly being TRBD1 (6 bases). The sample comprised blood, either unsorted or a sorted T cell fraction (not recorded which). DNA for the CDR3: TGCAGCGCAAACGGACAGATGAACACTGAAGCTTTCTTT. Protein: CSANGQMNTEAFF.